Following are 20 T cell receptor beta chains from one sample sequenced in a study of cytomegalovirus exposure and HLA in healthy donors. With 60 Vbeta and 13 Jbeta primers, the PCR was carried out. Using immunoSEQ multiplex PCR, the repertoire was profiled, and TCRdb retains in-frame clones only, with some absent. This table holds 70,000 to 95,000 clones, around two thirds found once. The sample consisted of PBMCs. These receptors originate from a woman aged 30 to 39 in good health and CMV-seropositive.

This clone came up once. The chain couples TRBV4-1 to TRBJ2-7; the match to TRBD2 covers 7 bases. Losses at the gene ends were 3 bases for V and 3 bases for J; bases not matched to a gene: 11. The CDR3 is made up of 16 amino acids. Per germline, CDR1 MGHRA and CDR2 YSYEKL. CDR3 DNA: TGCGCCAGCAGCCAGCAACCGGGACTACCCGGCTACGAGCAGTACTTC. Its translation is CASSQQPGLPGYEQYF.

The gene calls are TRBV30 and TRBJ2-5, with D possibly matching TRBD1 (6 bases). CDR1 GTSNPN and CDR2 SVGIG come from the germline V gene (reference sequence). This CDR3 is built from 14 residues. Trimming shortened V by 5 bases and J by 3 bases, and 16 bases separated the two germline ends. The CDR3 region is CAWPPYRQEETQYF. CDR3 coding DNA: TGTGCCTGGCCCCCATACCGACAGGAAGAGACCCAGTACTTC.

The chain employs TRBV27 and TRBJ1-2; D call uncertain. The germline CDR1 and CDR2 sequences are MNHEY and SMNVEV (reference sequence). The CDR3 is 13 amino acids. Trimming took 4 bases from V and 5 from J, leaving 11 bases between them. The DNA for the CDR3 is TGTGCCAGCAGTTCACAGCTCCTTTATGGCTACACCTTC. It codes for CASSSQLLYGYTF.

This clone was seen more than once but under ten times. CDR3 residues: CASSLTQGGDEQYF. DNA of the CDR3: TGTGCCAGCAGTTTAACCCAGGGAGGAGACGAGCAGTACTTC. V gene TRBV28 combines with J gene TRBJ2-7, with D possibly TRBD2 on 6 matching bases. This CDR3 region has 14 residues. Per the germline V gene, CDR1 is MDHEN and CDR2 is SYDVKM. The V end lost 2 bases, the J end lost 5 bases, and 13 bases lay between the germline ends.

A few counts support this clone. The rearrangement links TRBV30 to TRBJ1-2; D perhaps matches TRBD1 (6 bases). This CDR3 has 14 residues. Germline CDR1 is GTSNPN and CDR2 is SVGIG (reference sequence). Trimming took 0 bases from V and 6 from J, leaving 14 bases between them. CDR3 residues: CAWSVHGQLHGYTF. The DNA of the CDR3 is TGTGCCTGGAGTGTACATGGACAGCTACATGGCTACACCTTC.

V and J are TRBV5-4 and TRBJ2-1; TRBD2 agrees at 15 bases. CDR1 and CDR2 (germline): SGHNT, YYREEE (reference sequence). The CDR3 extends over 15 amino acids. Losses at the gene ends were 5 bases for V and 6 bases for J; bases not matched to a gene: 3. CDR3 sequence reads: CASRRTSGGANEQFF. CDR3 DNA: TGTGCCAGCAGACGGACTAGCGGGGGGGCCAATGAGCAGTTCTTC.

The CDR3 region is CAWSVPGLGYGYTF. The CDR3 DNA reads TGTGCCTGGAGTGTACCAGGGCTAGGCTATGGCTACACCTTC. The rearrangement joins TRBV30 to TRBJ1-2; D possibly corresponds to TRBD1 (5 bases). The germline V gene encodes CDR1 GTSNPN and CDR2 SVGIG (reference sequence). Trimming left V 0 bases short and J 4 bases short, with 12 bases between. The CDR3 is made up of 14 amino acids.

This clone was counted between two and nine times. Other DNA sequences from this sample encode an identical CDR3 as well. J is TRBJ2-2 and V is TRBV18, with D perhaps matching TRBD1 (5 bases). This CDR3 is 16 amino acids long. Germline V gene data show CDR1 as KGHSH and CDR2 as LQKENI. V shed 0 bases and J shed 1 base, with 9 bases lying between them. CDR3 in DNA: TGTGCCAGCTCACCACCGTCAGGGATGAACACCGGGGAGCTGTTTTTT. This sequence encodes CASSPPSGMNTGELFF.

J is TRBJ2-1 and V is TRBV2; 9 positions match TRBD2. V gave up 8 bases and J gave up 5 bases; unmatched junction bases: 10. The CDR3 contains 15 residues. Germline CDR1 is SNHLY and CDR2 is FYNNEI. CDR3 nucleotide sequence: TGTGCCAGCGCCGGACGGCGCGGGGGGGACAATGAGCAGTTCTTC. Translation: CASAGRRGGDNEQFF.

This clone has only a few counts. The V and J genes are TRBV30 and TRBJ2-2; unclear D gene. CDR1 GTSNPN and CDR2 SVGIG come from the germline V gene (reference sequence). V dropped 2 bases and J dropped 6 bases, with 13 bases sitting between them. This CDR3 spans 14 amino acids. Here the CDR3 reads CAWSLGGGSGELFF. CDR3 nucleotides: TGTGCCTGGAGTCTAGGTGGTGGATCCGGGGAGCTGTTTTTT.

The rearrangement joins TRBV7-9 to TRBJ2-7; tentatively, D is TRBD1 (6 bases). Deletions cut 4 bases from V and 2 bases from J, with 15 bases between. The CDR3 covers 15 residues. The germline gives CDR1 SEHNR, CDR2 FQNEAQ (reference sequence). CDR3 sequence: CASSSWTDSPYEQYF. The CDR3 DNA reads TGTGCCAGCAGCTCTTGGACAGACTCCCCCTACGAGCAGTACTTC.

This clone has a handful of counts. CDR3 nucleotides: TGTGCCGCCAAAACGGGGGGCGGGCGACAGCCCCAGCATTTT. Protein product: CAAKTGGGRQPQHF. The rearrangement uses TRBV19 and TRBJ1-5, with a possible D match to TRBD1 (6 bases). CDR1 is LNHDA, CDR2 SQIVND, per germline (reference sequence). The V end was cut by 11 bases, the J end by 7 bases, with 21 bases between. The CDR3 totals 14 residues.

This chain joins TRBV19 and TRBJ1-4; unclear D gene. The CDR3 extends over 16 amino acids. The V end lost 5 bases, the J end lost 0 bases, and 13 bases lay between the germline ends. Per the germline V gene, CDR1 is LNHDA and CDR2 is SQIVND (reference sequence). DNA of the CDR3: TGTGCCAGTAGTCCAAGACTCATGGCAACTAATGAAAAACTGTTTTTT. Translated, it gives CASSPRLMATNEKLFF. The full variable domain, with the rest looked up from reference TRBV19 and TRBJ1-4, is DGGITQSPKYLFRKEGQNVTLSCEQNLNHDAMYWYRQDPGQGLRLIYYSQIVNDFQKGDIAEGYSVSREKKESFPLTVTSAQKNPTAFYLCASSPRLMATNEKLFFGSGTQLSVL.

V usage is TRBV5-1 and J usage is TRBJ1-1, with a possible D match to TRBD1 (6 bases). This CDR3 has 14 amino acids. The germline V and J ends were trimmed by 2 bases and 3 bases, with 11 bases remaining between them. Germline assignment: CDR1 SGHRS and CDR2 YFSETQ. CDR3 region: CASSLTGIDTEAFF. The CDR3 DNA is TGCGCCAGCAGCTTAACAGGGATCGACACTGAAGCTTTCTTT.

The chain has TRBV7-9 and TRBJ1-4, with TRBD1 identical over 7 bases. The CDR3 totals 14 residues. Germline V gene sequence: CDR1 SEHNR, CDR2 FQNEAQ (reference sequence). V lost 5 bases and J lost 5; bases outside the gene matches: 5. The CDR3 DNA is TGTGCCAGCAGCCGGGACAGCAAAAATGAAAAACTGTTTTTT. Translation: CASSRDSKNEKLFF.

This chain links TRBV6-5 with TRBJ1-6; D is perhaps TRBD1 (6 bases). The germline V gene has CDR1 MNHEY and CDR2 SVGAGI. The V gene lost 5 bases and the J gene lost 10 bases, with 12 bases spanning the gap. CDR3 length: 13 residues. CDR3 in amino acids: CASSTGSRSPLHF. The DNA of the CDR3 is TGTGCCAGCAGTACAGGGTCCCGCTCACCCCTCCACTTT.

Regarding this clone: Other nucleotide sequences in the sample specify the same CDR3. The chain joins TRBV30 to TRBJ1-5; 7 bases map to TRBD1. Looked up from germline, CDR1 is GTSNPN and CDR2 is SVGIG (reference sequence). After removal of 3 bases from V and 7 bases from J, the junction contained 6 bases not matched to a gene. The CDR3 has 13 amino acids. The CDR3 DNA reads TGTGCCTGGAGCCCAGGGGGAGACCAGCCCCAGCATTTT. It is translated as CAWSPGGDQPQHF. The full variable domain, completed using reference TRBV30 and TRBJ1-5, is SQTIHQWPATLVQPVGSPLSLECTVEGTSNPNLYWYRQAAGRGLQLLFYSVGIGQISSEVPQNLSASRPQDRQFILSSKKLLLSDSGFYLCAWSPGGDQPQHFGDGTRLSIL.

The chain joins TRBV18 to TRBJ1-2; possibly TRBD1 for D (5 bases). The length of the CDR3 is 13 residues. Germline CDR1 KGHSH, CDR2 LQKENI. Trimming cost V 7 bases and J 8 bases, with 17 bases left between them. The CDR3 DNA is TGTGCCAGCTTCCCCACAGGACAATCGGGCTACACCTTC. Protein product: CASFPTGQSGYTF.

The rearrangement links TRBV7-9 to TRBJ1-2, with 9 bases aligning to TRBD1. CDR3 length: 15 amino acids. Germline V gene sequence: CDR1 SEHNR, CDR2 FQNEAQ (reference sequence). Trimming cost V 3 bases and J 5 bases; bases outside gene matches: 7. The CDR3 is CASSFAVTGGYGYTF. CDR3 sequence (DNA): TGTGCCAGCAGCTTTGCGGTGACAGGGGGTTATGGCTACACCTTC. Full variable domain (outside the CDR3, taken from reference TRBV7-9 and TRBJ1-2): DTGVSQNPRHKITKRGQNVTFRCDPISEHNRLYWYRQTLGQGPEFLTYFQNEAQLEKSRLLSDRFSAERPKGSFSTLEIQRTEQGDSAMYLCASSFAVTGGYGYTFGSGTRLTVV.

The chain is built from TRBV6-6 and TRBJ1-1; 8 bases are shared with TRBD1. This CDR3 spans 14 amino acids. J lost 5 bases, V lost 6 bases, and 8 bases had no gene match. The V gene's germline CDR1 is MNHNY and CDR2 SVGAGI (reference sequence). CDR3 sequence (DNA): TGTGCCAGCAGAACGGACAGGGCAGGGACTGAAGCTTTCTTT. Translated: CASRTDRAGTEAFF.